These T cell receptor beta chains were read from a single sample in a study of cytomegalovirus exposure and HLA in healthy donors. Repertoires were generated with immunoSEQ multiplex PCR, while TCRdb's copy carries only in-frame clones and drops some. Of about 140,000 clones listed, roughly 73% are singletons. The specimen sequenced was PBMCs. The receptors shown here come from a man between 18 and 29 years old in good health and CMV-seropositive. Each CDR3 is given with its conserved first and last residue. The D gene is left open where the match is weak. Expanded clones are given a class, and other clones once, few, many or no size at all.

clone size,D gene,V gene,J gene,CDR3 DNA,CDR3 protein
.,.,TRBV19,TRBJ2-7,TGTGCCAGTAGTAAGAGGGTAAGAGGATATTACGAGCAGTACTTC,CASSKRVRGYYEQYF
few,TRBD1,TRBV5-1,TRBJ2-3,TGCGCCAGCATATCCGGGACAGGCCGCACAGATACGCAGTATTTT,CASISGTGRTDTQYF
.,TRBD1,TRBV15,TRBJ2-1,TGTGCCACCAGCAGATCCCTGGGACAGCCCTACAATGAGCAGTTCTTC,CATSRSLGQPYNEQFF
few,.,TRBV28,TRBJ2-1,TGTGCCAGCAGTTTAAGGGGCTCGAAGGCTGAGCAGTTCTTC,CASSLRGSKAEQFF
.,TRBD2,TRBV28,TRBJ2-3,TGTGCCAGCAGCCTCCTCCCAGCGGGAGGGCGCACAGATACGCAGTATTTT,CASSLLPAGGRTDTQYF
.,.,TRBV25-1,TRBJ2-5,TGTGCCAGCAGAGAACCCCCCGGGGGACAAGAGACCCAGTACTTC,CASREPPGGQETQYF
.,.,TRBV13,TRBJ1-4,TGTGCCAGCAGCGGGTGGGCGGGTGGTGATGAAAAACTGTTTTTT,CASSGWAGGDEKLFF
.,TRBD2,TRBV28,TRBJ2-5,TGTGCCAGCAGTTTCCGGGGAGGGCTTGGACTAGCGGTAGGAGAGACCCAGTACTTC,CASSFRGGLGLAVGETQYF
few,.,TRBV5-4,TRBJ2-7,TGTGCCAGCAGCTCGGACTCTCCCAACGAGCAGTACTTC,CASSSDSPNEQYF
.,TRBD2,TRBV6-1,TRBJ2-1,TGTGCCAGCAGGAGACTAGCGGGAGTCAGTGAGCAGTTCTTC,CASRRLAGVSEQFF
.,TRBD2,TRBV7-9,TRBJ2-6,TGTGCCAGCAGCTTAGGTTTAATCGGGAGGTCGGGGGCCAACGTCCTGACTTTC,CASSLGLIGRSGANVLTF
.,TRBD2,TRBV6-1,TRBJ2-1,TGTGCCAGCAGTGAGGGACTAGCGGTCTACAATGAGCAGTTCTTC,CASSEGLAVYNEQFF
.,TRBD1,TRBV27,TRBJ2-3,TGTGCCAGCAGTTTATTCCCACGGACAGGGTTAACAGATACGCAGTATTTT,CASSLFPRTGLTDTQYF
.,TRBD2,TRBV28,TRBJ2-7,TGTGCCAGCAGTTCACTAGCGGGAGGGGCTTCCTACGAGCAGTACTTC,CASSSLAGGASYEQYF
.,TRBD1,TRBV2,TRBJ2-5,TGTGCCAGCAGTTTGTTCGGGACAGGGGCCCAAGAGACCCAGTACTTC,CASSLFGTGAQETQYF
.,.,TRBV5-1,TRBJ2-5,TGCGCCAGCAGCTTGTTCGGACAGAACCAAGAGACCCAGTACTTC,CASSLFGQNQETQYF
.,.,TRBV19,TRBJ1-1,TGTGCCAGTAGAAGGGGGGGGGAGTGGACTGAAGCTTTCTTT,CASRRGGEWTEAFF
.,TRBD1,TRBV18,TRBJ1-2,TGTGCCAGCTCACCAGGGACAGGGAGAAACTATGGCTACACCTTC,CASSPGTGRNYGYTF
.,TRBD2,TRBV7-3,TRBJ2-1,TGTGCCAGCAGCTTAACGGGGGGGAACTACAATGAGCAGTTCTTC,CASSLTGGNYNEQFF
.,TRBD1,TRBV18,TRBJ2-7,TGTGCCAGCTCACCGACAGGGTCCTACGAGCAGTACTTC,CASSPTGSYEQYF
.,.,TRBV7-2,TRBJ1-3,TGTGCCAGCAGCAGCGGGACGTATGGAAACACCATATATTTT,CASSSGTYGNTIYF
.,.,TRBV28,TRBJ2-7,TGTGCCAGCAGTTCCAGTGGAGGAGGCTACGAGCAGTACTTC,CASSSSGGGYEQYF
.,TRBD2,TRBV27,TRBJ2-1,TGTGCCAGCAGTTTAACTCTAGCGGGAAGGGGGGGTGAGCAGTTCTTC,CASSLTLAGRGGEQFF
.,TRBD2,TRBV4-1,TRBJ2-3,TGCGCCAGCAGCCAAGAAGACGGGACTAGTCTCCCAGATACGCAGTATTTT,CASSQEDGTSLPDTQYF
.,.,TRBV20-1,TRBJ1-3,TGCAGTGCCCGCCGGGGAAGCACCATATATTTT,CSARRGSTIYF
once,.,TRBV9,TRBJ2-7,TGTGCCAGCAGCCTCGACAACTCCTACGAGCAGTACTTC,CASSLDNSYEQYF
.,TRBD1,TRBV4-1,TRBJ2-5,TGCGCCAGCAGCCAAACCCCGGACAGGGAGCCACAAGAGACCCAGTACTTC,CASSQTPDREPQETQYF
.,TRBD2,TRBV6-5,TRBJ2-1,TGTGCCAGCAGCTTGGGACTAGCAGGGAGTAATGAGCAGTTCTTC,CASSLGLAGSNEQFF
.,TRBD1,TRBV28,TRBJ1-5,TGTGCCAGCGGCACAGGGGAAGTTCAGCCCCAGCATTTT,CASGTGEVQPQHF
.,.,TRBV7-9,TRBJ2-3,TGTGCCAGCAGCTTCTCAGCGGCTCGCACAGATACGCAGTATTTT,CASSFSAARTDTQYF
medium-sized,TRBD2,TRBV27,TRBJ2-7,TGTGCCAGCAGTTTATCCGCGGGAGTCCCTCTCGAGCAGTACTTC,CASSLSAGVPLEQYF
.,TRBD1,TRBV27,TRBJ1-5,TGTGCCAGCAGACCCGGACAGGGATATCAGCCCCAGCATTTT,CASRPGQGYQPQHF
once,TRBD1,TRBV4-1,TRBJ2-1,TGCGCCAGCAGTCGATTACAGGGGACCTACAATGAGCAGTTCTTC,CASSRLQGTYNEQFF
.,.,TRBV7-2,TRBJ2-5,TGTGCCAGCAGCTTAGGGGGCGCATCGGAGACCCAGTACTTC,CASSLGGASETQYF
.,TRBD1,TRBV18,TRBJ2-2,TGTGCCAGCTCATCCGGACAGGGGAGAATCGGGGAGCTGTTTTTT,CASSSGQGRIGELFF
.,.,TRBV28,TRBJ1-5,TGTGCCAGCAGTTTTTACAGCAGCAATCAGCCCCAGCATTTT,CASSFYSSNQPQHF
.,TRBD1,TRBV29-1,TRBJ1-2,TGCAGCGTTGCCTCCGGACAGGGGTCGTGGGACTATGGCTACACCTTC,CSVASGQGSWDYGYTF
.,TRBD1,TRBV27,TRBJ1-1,TGTGCCAGCAGACTCCAGGGGGGTGAAGCTTTCTTT,CASRLQGGEAFF
once,.,TRBV5-1,TRBJ1-1,TGCGCCAGCAGCTTGGACCAGGGAACGACTGAAGCTTTCTTT,CASSLDQGTTEAFF
few,.,TRBV4-2,TRBJ1-1,TGTGCCAGCAGCCAACTCCAGGGAGGGAGAACTGAAGCTTTCTTT,CASSQLQGGRTEAFF
.,.,TRBV7-9,TRBJ2-2,TGTGCCAGCAGCTTTCAGGGTGGGGACACCGGGGAGCTGTTTTTT,CASSFQGGDTGELFF
.,.,TRBV19,TRBJ1-1,TGTGCCAGTACCCAGGGGTCCACTGAAGCTTTCTTT,CASTQGSTEAFF
few,TRBD1,TRBV27,TRBJ2-4,TGTGCCAGCATTCTTACTCCCGGGACAGGGGTCAACATTCAGTACTTC,CASILTPGTGVNIQYF
.,.,TRBV28,TRBJ2-1,TGTGCCAGCAGGACCTCTGCGGGGGACAAATACAATGAGCAGTTCTTC,CASRTSAGDKYNEQFF
once,.,TRBV29-1,TRBJ1-2,TGCAGCGCCACTCAAGGGGGAATTGGCTACCCCTTC,CSATQGGIGYPF